This T cell receptor beta chain stems from a study of blood T cells in healthy people across ages (dated by TCRdb to about 2015). Notes on the research overall: In model experiments, template switching captured about one uniquely barcoded TCR beta cDNA molecule for every two T cells. The study analyzed two additional independent replicas of 1 million unique cDNA reads from the same blood draw for two donors, one aged 18 to 30 and one aged 80 or older. Donors were grouped into four age groups: young (average approximately 15 years), middle-aged (about 40), aged (around 56) and long-lived (approximately 75). To avoid experimental bias, donors of different ages were spread randomly across the sequencing lanes. Using deep sequencing normalized with unique cDNA molecular identifiers, the study measured how TCR beta repertoire diversity changes with age. General conclusions and limits of the study: Because profiling used bulk unsorted PBMCs, naive and antigen-experienced compartments could not be compared conclusively. There was a strong correlation between observed TCR beta diversity and the percentage of naive T cells measured by flow cytometry. Because the CMV infection status of the donors was unknown, age-related changes in expanded clonotypes may potentially have been confounded. Estimates of total diversity based on one million sequenced T cells were regarded as lower bounds and as underestimates. Observed TCR beta diversity per million T cells fell roughly linearly with age, and a significant reduction was already apparent by age about 43. Compared with the aged group, the long-lived group had more naive CD4+ T cells, fewer expanded clones and increased TCR diversity, a pattern suggesting age selection.

Receptors were amplified or captured by 5' RACE. The instrument given in TCRdb is Illumina HiSeq 2500. A second roughly 7 to 11 cycle PCR used a sample-barcoded 5' primer and a J-beta primer mix. Each TCR beta cDNA molecule received a unique molecular identifier from a template-switch 5' adaptor carrying 12 random nucleotides. Each sample yielded at least 3 million CDR3-containing paired-end reads. The Mint cDNA synthesis kit, primed by a TRBC-specific oligonucleotide, was used to synthesize first-strand cDNA from all RNA. Following uracil-DNA glycosylase treatment, a first 18-cycle PCR with universal primers M1SS and BC2_uni_R was performed on all cDNA. The original methods were these. Each sample was normalized by randomly selecting 1 million high-quality reads, each carrying a distinct molecular identifier. Reads sharing molecular identifiers were discarded rather than binned into consensus sequences. CDR3 identification, clonotype clustering and error correction used MiTCR with a Q25 quality threshold and the strictest error-elimination algorithm. A nonparametric unseen species model with Euler transformation was used to estimate lower-bound total TCR beta diversity. The public reads were reprocessed in TCRdb via fastp at Q25 and MiXCR, keeping in-frame beta chains. Entries that share a CDR3 protein sequence are merged under the most common genes and DNA. TCRdb's processing, not the authors', yielded these V and J calls. This sample holds about 1.6 million distinct CDR3 sequences; roughly 30% were observed only once. The top ten clonotypes cover roughly 10% of the sample.

Donors were around 37 systemically healthy Caucasian individuals from Russia aged roughly 6 to 90 years. Around 10 milliliters of peripheral blood were collected from each donor into EDTA-treated Vacutainer tubes. Ficoll-Paque density-gradient centrifugation was used to isolate PBMCs, with at least 6 million obtained per sample. Trizol reagent was used to extract total RNA from PBMCs, with at least 6 micrograms per sample. For every donor, an aliquot of PBMCs went through flow cytometry to measure the percentages of naive CD45RAhigh/CD27high T cells. Relative to germline, V is 4 bases shorter and J is 4 bases shorter, with 17 bases between their ends. From cysteine to phenylalanine, the CDR3 is 16 amino acids long. Left in the record is the CDR3 DNA by itself, 48 bases read in frame from the first base. CDR1 and CDR2, looked up from the germline V gene, are MDHEN and SYDVKM. This clonotype was seen a handful of times. This clone's antigen is unknown. The record has no base qualities; no much larger clone is one base away.

Sequencing used blood. This chain joins TRBV28 to TRBJ1-5; TRBD1 is possibly the D segment (5 matching bases). This clonotype originated in a woman in her 30s in good health. The bases are TGTGCCAGCAGTTCTGCGAAGGGGACCTATAATCAGCCCCAGCATTTT. Translated, this is CASSSAKGTYNQPQHF.